The TCR beta chain described here comes from a study of T-cell memory formation after mild COVID-19. For the study at large: The study found TCR clusters largely donor specific.

Regarding this clonotype: Its target is not known.

Study outcomes and limitations: SARS-CoV-2 specificity of second-wave clones peaking day 37 was unconfirmed. In pre-infection memory, a portion of responding clones appeared, which suggested that cross-reactive memory joined.

The TCR alpha and TCR beta cDNA libraries, bearing sample barcodes and UMIs, were generated by 5'RACE using constant-segment primers. MiXCR was run by TCRdb on the 5' RACE reads, yielding one entry per CDR3 protein. The table includes about 350,000 distinct CDR3 sequences, about 15% detected once. This CDR3 is 16 amino acids long. With 6 bases clipped from V and 1 base from J, the junction kept 9 bases outside the gene matches. Germline loops: CDR1 LGHDT, CDR2 YNNKEL (reference sequence). The V gene is TRBV3-1, the J gene TRBJ2-3, with TRBD2 identical over 8 bases. The sequence was collected from a man between 18 and 29 years old who had mild COVID-19 (a few samples of this study predate the infection). Cell type and time point are not known. The sample taken for sequencing was PBMCs or a T cell subset sorted from them (not recorded which). The CDR3 protein is CASRRGGTSGTDTQYF. In DNA, the CDR3 is TGTGCCAGCAGGCGCGGGGGGACTAGTGGCACAGATACGCAGTATTTT.